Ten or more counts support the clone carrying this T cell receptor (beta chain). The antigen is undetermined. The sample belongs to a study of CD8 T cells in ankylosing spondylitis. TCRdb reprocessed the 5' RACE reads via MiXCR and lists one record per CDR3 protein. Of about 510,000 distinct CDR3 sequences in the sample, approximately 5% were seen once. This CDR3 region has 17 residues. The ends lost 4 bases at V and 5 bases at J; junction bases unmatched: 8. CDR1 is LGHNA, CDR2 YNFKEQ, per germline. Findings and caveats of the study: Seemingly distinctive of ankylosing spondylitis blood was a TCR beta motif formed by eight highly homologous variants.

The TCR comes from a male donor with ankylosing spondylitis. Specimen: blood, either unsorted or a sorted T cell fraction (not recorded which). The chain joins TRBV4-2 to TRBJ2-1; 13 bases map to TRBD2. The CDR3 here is CASSLSTSGRTHNEQFF. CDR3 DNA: TGTGCCAGCAGCCTCTCGACTAGCGGGAGGACGCACAATGAGCAGTTCTTC.